One sample yielded the 4 T cell receptor beta chains listed below, sequenced in a study of long-term antiretroviral therapy in people with HIV (dated by TCRdb to between 2020 and 2023). The immunoSEQ hsTCRB v3.0 assay was used at survey level resolution for TRB variable region sequencing. In TCRdb, the immuneACCESS table is reduced to in-frame sequences with V and J assigned. These tables do not hold every clone; where another copy was compared, an unresolved V gene accounts for under half, and the others remain unexplained. A total of about 27,000 clones appear in this sample, around 80% of them only once. The ten largest make up 4.5% to 5% of the sample. Sequences were derived from unsorted PBMCs, sampled 0.5 years after starting antiretroviral therapy. All receptors come from a woman aged 40 to 50 with HIV.

This clone was recorded only once. This chain joins TRBV7-9 and TRBJ2-5, with D unclear. Germline CDR1 SEHNR, CDR2 FQNEAQ (reference sequence). V was pared by 5 bases and J by 0 bases, with 7 bases between. The CDR3 has 13 residues. The CDR3 DNA follows: TGTGCCAGCAGCCCCCTTTACCAAGAGACCCAGTACTTC. It encodes CASSPLYQETQYF.

The chain carries TRBV13 and TRBJ1-1, with TRBD1 as a possible D gene (5 bases). CDR3 length equals 12 residues. V shed 0 bases and J shed 8 bases, with 7 bases lying between them. Germline CDR1 PRHDT, CDR2 FYEKMQ (reference sequence). The CDR3 loop reads CASSLGDKEAFF. The CDR3 DNA sequence: TGTGCCAGCAGCTTAGGGGACAAAGAAGCTTTCTTT.

The genes are TRBV5-4 and TRBJ1-1, with D unresolved. V shed 3 bases and J shed 1 base, with 13 bases lying between them. The CDR3 contains 15 residues. Germline V lookup: CDR1 SGHNT, CDR2 YYREEE (reference sequence). The DNA for the CDR3 is TGTGCCAGCAGCTATACGGGGAATAGGAACACTGAAGCTTTCTTT. Protein: CASSYTGNRNTEAFF.

This chain links TRBV28 with TRBJ1-6; TRBD1 matches at 8 bases. Per germline, CDR1 MDHEN and CDR2 SYDVKM. The V gene end was trimmed by 7 bases and the J gene end by 1 base; junction bases not matched to a gene: 9. The CDR3 covers 17 residues. The CDR3 reads CASTTGGRRSYNSPLHF. In nucleotides, the CDR3 is TGTGCCAGCACCACAGGGGGTCGGAGGTCCTATAATTCACCCCTCCACTTT.